This T cell receptor beta chain appears in the sequencing data of a study of shared clonotypes between healthy human individuals (dated by TCRdb to the early 2020s). Study-level background: Two women and three men aged 18 to 49 years were included in the cohort. For each donor, three plates each were used for CD4 naive and CD4 memory, two plates were used for CD8 naive, and one plate was used for CD8 memory. The study deeply sequenced blood TCR repertoires of about five healthy adults to estimate repertoire size and the extent of clonotype sharing between individuals. Libraries were prepared and TCR repertoires were sequenced by different laboratories using diverse techniques, in order to increase sequencing depth and limit assay-specific biases. Per donor, leukapheresis produced somewhere between about 0.85 and 10 billion PBMCs. Broad study findings and their caveats: Pairwise subsampling led to the expectation that sequencing depth would affect the degree of clonotype sharing among donors. Sampling was restricted to blood, and TCR repertoires in tissues likely differ from the TCR repertoires found in blood. Because the study included only a small number of donors, the genetic and exposure-history diversity represented was limited. Rarefaction of sorted-subset datasets indicated incomplete sequencing despite the large sequencing depth. Larger estimated clonotype richness was generally found for naive subsets than for memory subsets. Clonotypes shared by all four sorted-subset donors showed higher generation probabilities than non-shared clonotypes. Across a few donors, approximately 5% of naive CD4, approximately 3.6% of naive CD8, under 2.5% of memory CD4, and approximately 0.4% of memory CD8 clonotypes were shared.

Healthy HIV-negative adults with no recently reported acute infections or vaccinations were included as donors. All donors were Caucasian adults living in Nashville, Tennessee, USA. CD4+ T cells were enriched by magnetic negative selection, after which naive cells were positively selected on CD45RA and the negative fraction was taken as the memory subset. Blood was obtained by leukapheresis, after which PBMCs were separated by Ficoll-Histopaque density gradient centrifugation and cryopreserved in liquid nitrogen vapor phase. Analytical flow cytometry was used to check the purity and quantity of each magnetically sorted T cell population. From each sorted fraction, genomic DNA was isolated and quantified by UV absorbance on a Nanodrop 2000c. With respect to this clone: The specificity of this receptor is unknown. Base qualities are missing; no much larger clone stands one base away.

TCR CDR3 regions were amplified from genomic DNA by multiplex PCR using the deep immunoSEQ assay. For each cell subset, the extracted genomic DNA was distributed evenly across all wells of several immunoSEQ 96-well plates, and each plate served as one replicate. For sorted subsets, each replicate PCR was loaded with roughly 0.2 ug genomic DNA, equivalent to 30,000 to 35,000 T cell genomes. The purified libraries were quantified using a Qubit 3.0 fluorometer, sized with a Bioanalyzer 2100, and then quantified again using the KAPA Library Quantification kit. Every immunoSEQ 96-well plate was sequenced on a separate single-read 150-cycle Illumina NextSeq 550 flow cell. In the original analysis: Because the immunoSEQ output included only junctional sequences and no quality scores, the filtering could not be the same as the filtering used for full-length reads. Sequences were annotated with PyIR, a Python wrapper for IgBLAST v1.9, using IMGT germline references to assign V/J genes and CDR3. Reads with weak V/J assignments (E-value above 1e-6), missing CDR3, stop codons, out-of-frame junctions, or ambiguous translated residues were removed. V3J clonotypes were defined by identical inferred V gene, J gene, and CDR3 amino acid sequence. To compute the percentage overlap between repertoires, the number of shared unique clonotypes was divided by the size of the smaller repertoire. Richness of each repertoire was evaluated using RTK rarefaction, the Chao1 estimator, and Recon v2.1 estimates of unobserved clonotypes. Generation probabilities for all TCRbeta clonotypes obtained by the gDNA method from four donors were computed using OLGA. TCRdb limited this immuneACCESS table to in-frame rearrangements with V and J called. A share of clones is missing; checked studies link under half to unresolved V genes, and the rest is unexplained. The DNA gave D and trimming, while V, J and clone size come from that table. For this sample the table gives around 2.3 million clones, of which roughly 95% were detected only once. Around 0.13% of the sample goes to the ten largest clones.

Sequencing was performed on naive CD4+ T cells sorted from blood. Read against the paper, the sample's cell subset or site label means: CD45RA+ positively selected. This TCR came from a man younger than 30 in good health.

The nucleotide sequence is TGCGCCAGCAGCCTGGGTCCCCATAGCGCGCATACGCAGTATTTT. This yields the protein CASSLGPHSAHTQYF. The chain couples TRBV5-1 to TRBJ2-3; TRBD2 is possibly the D segment (5 matching bases). Taken from cysteine to phenylalanine, the CDR3 has 15 residues. Kept here is only the CDR3 DNA, which spans 45 bases and is read in frame from base 1. V and J are truncated by 4 bases and 7 bases respectively, leaving an intervening sequence of 19 bases. According to the germline V gene, CDR1 reads SGHRS and CDR2 reads YFSETQ.